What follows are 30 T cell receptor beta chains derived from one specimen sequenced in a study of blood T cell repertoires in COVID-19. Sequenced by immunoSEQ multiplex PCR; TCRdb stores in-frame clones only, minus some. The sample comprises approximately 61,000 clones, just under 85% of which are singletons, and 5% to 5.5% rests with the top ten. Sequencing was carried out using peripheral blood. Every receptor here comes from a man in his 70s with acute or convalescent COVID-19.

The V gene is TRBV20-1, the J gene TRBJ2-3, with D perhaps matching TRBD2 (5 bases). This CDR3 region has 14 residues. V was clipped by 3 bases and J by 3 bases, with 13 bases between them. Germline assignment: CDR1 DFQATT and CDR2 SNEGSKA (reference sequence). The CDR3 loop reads CSASPGRGTDTQYF. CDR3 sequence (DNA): TGCAGTGCTAGTCCCGGACGGGGAACAGATACGCAGTATTTT.

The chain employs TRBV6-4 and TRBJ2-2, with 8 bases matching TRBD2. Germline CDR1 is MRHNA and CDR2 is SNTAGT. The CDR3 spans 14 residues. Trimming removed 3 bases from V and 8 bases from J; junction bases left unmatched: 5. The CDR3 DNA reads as TGTGCCAGCAGTGAAACCGGGACTAGTGGGGAGCTGTTTTTT. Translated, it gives CASSETGTSGELFF.

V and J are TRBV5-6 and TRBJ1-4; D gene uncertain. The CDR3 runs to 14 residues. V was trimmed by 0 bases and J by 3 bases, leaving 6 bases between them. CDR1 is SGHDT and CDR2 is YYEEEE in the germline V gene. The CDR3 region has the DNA TGTGCCAGCAGCTTGGTCAGCGCTAATGAAAAACTGTTTTTT. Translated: CASSLVSANEKLFF.

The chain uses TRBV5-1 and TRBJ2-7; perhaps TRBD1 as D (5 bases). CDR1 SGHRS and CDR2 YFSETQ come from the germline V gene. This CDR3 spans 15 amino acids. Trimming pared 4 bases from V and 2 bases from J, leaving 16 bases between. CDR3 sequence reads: CASSEPQGVAYEQYF. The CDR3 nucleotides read TGCGCCAGCAGCGAACCGCAAGGGGTAGCCTACGAGCAGTACTTC. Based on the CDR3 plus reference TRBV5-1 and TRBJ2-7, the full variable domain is KAGVTQTPRYLIKTRGQQVTLSCSPISGHRSVSWYQQTPGQGLQFLFEYFSETQRNKGNFPGRFSGRQFSNSRSEMNVSTLELGDSALYLCASSEPQGVAYEQYFGPGTRLTVT.

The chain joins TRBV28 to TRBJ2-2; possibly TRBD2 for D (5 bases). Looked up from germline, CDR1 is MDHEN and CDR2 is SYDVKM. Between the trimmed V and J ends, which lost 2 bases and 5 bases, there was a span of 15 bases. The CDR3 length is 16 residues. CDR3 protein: CASSLVRSGKTGELFF. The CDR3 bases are TGTGCCAGCAGTTTAGTTCGGAGCGGAAAAACCGGGGAGCTGTTTTTT.

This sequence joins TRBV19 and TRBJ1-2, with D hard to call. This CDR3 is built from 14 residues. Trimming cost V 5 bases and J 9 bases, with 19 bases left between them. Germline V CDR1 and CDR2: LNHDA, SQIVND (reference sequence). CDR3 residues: CASSFDGELWSYTF. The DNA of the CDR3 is TGTGCCAGTAGTTTCGACGGCGAACTATGGAGCTACACCTTC.

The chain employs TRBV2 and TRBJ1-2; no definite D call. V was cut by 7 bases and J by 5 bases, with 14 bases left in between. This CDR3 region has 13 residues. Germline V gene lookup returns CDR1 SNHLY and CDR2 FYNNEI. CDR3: CASNAGSGYGYTF. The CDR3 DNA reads TGTGCCAGCAACGCCGGATCGGGGTATGGCTACACCTTC.

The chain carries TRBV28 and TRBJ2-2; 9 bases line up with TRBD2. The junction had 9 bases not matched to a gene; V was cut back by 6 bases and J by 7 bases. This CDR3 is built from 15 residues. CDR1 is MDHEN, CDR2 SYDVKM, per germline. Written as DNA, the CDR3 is TGTGCCAGCAGGAGCGGGGGGTCCCCGGGCGGGGAGCTGTTTTTT. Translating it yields CASRSGGSPGGELFF.

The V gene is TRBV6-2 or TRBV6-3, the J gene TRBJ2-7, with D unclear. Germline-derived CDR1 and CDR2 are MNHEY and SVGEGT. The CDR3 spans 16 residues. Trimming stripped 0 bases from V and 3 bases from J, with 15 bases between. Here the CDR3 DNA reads TGTGCCAGCAGTTACTCGACCGAGAAGCGAATCTACGAGCAGTACTTC. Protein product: CASSYSTEKRIYEQYF.

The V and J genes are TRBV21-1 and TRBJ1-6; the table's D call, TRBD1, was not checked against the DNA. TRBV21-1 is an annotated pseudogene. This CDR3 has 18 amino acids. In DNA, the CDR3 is TGTGCCAGCAGCGCCCCAGGGGACAGGGGGACCTATAATTCACCCCTCCACTTT. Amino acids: CASSAPGDRGTYNSPLHF.

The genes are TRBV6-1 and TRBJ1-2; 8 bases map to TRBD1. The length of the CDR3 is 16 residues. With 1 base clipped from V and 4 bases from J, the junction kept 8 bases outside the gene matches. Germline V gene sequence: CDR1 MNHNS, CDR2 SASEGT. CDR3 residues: CASSEGHGQGGYGYTF. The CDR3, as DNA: TGTGCCAGCAGTGAAGGGCATGGACAGGGAGGCTATGGCTACACCTTC.

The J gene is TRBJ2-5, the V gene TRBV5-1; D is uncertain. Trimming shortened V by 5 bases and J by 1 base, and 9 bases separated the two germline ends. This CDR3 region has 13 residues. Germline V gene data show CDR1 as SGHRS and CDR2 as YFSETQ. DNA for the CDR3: TGCGCCAGCAGTCGGTCAGGCCAAGAGACCCAGTACTTC. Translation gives CASSRSGQETQYF. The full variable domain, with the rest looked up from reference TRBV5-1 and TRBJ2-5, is KAGVTQTPRYLIKTRGQQVTLSCSPISGHRSVSWYQQTPGQGLQFLFEYFSETQRNKGNFPGRFSGRQFSNSRSEMNVSTLELGDSALYLCASSRSGQETQYFGPGTRLLVL.

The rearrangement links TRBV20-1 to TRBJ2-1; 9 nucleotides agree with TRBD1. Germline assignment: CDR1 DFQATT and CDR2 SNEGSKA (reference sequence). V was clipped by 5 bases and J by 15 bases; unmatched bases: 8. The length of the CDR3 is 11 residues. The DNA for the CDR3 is TGCAGTGCTTGGGGGGTGGGACAGGGGTTCTTC. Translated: CSAWGVGQGFF.

CDR3 in DNA: TGTGCCAGCAGCAAAGCTGTGGGCGGGTTAAAAGAGACCCAGTACTTC. Translating it yields CASSKAVGGLKETQYF. The chain couples TRBV27 to TRBJ2-5; perhaps TRBD2 as D (5 bases). The CDR3 is 16 residues long. CDR1 is MNHEY, CDR2 SMNVEV, per germline (reference sequence). V was shortened by 6 bases and J by 3 bases, with 20 bases between the two germline ends.

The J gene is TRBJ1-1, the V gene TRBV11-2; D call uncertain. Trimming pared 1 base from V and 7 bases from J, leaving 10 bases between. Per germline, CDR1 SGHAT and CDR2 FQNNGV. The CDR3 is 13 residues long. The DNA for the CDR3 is TGTGCCAGCAGCTTAGGGAGTCCCCTTGAAGCTTTCTTT. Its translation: CASSLGSPLEAFF.

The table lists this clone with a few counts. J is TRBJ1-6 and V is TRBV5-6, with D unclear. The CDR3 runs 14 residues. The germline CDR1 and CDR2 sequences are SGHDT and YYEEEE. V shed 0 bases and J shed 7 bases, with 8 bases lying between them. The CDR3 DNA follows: TGTGCCAGCAGCTTGGGGTCTACCAATTCACCCCTCCACTTT. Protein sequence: CASSLGSTNSPLHF. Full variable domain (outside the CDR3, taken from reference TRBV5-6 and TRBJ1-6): DAGVTQSPTHLIKTRGQQVTLRCSPKSGHDTVSWYQQALGQGPQFIFQYYEEEERQRGNFPDRFSGHQFPNYSSELNVNALLLGDSALYLCASSLGSTNSPLHFGNGTRLTVT.

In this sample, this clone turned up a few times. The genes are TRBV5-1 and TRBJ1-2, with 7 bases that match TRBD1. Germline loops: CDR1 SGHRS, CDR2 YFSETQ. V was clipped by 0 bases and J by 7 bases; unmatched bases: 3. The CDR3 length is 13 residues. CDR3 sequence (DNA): TGCGCCAGCAGCTTGGGACAGGGAGGTGGCTACACCTTC. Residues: CASSLGQGGGYTF.

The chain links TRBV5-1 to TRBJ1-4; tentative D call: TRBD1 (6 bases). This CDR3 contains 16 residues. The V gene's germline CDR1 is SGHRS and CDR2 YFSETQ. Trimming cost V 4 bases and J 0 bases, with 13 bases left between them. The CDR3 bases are TGCGCCAGCAGCGGACAGACGGCTGCAACTAATGAAAAACTGTTTTTT. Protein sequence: CASSGQTAATNEKLFF.

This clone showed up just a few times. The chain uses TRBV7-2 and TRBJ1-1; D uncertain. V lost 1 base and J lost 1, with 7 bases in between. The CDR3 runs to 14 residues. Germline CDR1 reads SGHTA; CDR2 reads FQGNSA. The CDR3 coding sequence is TGTGCCAGCAGCTTAGTGTCCGGGAACACTGAAGCTTTCTTT. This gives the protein CASSLVSGNTEAFF.

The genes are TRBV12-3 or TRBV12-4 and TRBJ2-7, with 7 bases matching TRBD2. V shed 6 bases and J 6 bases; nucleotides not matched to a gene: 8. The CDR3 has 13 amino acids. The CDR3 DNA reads TGTGCCAGCAGCTGGGGGGGTGGGGGCGAGCAGTACTTC. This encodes CASSWGGGGEQYF.

The chain's CDR3 is CASTAQGNYGYTF. The CDR3 nucleotides read TGTGCCAGCACGGCCCAGGGAAACTATGGCTACACCTTC. The J gene is TRBJ1-2, the V gene TRBV27; a weak D match, TRBD1 (5 bases). V was pared by 7 bases and J by 2 bases, with 11 bases between. Germline V gene lookup returns CDR1 MNHEY and CDR2 SMNVEV (reference sequence). CDR3 length: 13 residues.

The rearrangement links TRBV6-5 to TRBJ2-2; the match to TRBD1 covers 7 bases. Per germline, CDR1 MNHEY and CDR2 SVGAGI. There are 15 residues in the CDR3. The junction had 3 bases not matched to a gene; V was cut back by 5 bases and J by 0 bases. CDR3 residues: CASSHDRANTGELFF. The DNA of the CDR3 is TGTGCCAGCAGTCACGACAGGGCGAACACCGGGGAGCTGTTTTTT.

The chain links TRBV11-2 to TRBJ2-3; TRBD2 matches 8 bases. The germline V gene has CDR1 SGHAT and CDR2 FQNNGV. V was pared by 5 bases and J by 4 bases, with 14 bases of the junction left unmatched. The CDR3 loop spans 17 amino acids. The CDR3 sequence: CASSLLRGGGMADTQYF. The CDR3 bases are TGTGCCAGCAGCCTTCTTCGTGGCGGGGGGATGGCAGATACGCAGTATTTT.

The CDR3 DNA is TGTGCCAGCAGCTATTTAGCGGGGGGCACAGATACGCAGTATTTT. As protein: CASSYLAGGTDTQYF. The chain links TRBV7-3 to TRBJ2-3; 9 bases are shared with TRBD2. CDR1 is SGHTA, CDR2 FQGTGA, per germline. This CDR3 region has 15 residues. Losses at the gene ends were 4 bases for V and 1 base for J; bases not matched to a gene: 3.

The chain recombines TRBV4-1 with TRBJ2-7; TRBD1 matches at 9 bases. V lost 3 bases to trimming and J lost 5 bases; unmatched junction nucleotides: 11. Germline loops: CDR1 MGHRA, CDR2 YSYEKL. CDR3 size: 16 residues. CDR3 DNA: TGCGCCAGCAGCCAGGCGCCCTACAGGGGGCCCAACGAGCAGTACTTC. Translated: CASSQAPYRGPNEQYF.

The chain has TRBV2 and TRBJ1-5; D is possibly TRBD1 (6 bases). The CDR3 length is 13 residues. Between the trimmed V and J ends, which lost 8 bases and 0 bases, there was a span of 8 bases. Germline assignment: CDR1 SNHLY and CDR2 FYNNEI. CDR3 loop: CASEGGSNQPQHF. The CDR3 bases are TGTGCCAGCGAAGGGGGTAGCAATCAGCCCCAGCATTTT.

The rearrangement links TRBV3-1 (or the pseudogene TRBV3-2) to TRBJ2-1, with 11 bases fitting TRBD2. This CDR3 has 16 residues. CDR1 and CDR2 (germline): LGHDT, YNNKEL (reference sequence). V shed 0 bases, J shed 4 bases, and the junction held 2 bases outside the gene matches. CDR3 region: CASSQDPSGGYNEQFF. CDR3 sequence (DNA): TGTGCCAGCAGCCAAGATCCTAGCGGGGGGTACAATGAGCAGTTCTTC.

The CDR3 bases are TGCGCCAGCAGTGAAGGACATCAAGAGACCCAGTACTTC. Translation gives CASSEGHQETQYF. This rearrangement joins TRBV10-1 to TRBJ2-5; a possible D gene is TRBD1 (5 bases). The CDR3 consists of 13 residues. Germline values: CDR1 WNHNN, CDR2 SYGVQD (reference sequence). V gave up 3 bases and J gave up 2 bases, with 7 bases separating them.

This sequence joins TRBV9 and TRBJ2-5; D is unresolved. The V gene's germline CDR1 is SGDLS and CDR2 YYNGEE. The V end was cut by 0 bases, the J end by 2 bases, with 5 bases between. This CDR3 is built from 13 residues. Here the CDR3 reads CASSVAPQETQYF. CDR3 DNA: TGTGCCAGCAGCGTAGCCCCTCAAGAGACCCAGTACTTC.

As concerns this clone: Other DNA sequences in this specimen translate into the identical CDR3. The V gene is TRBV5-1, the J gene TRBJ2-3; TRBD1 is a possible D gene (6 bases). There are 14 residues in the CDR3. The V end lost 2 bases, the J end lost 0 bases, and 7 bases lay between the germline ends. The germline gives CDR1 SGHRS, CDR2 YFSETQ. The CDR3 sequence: CASSLDRSTDTQYF. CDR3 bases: TGCGCCAGCAGCTTAGACAGGAGCACAGATACGCAGTATTTT.